This T cell receptor beta chain was profiled in a study of OX40 agonist ivuxolimab in advanced cancers. Profiling relied on immunoSEQ multiplex PCR, and the TCRdb table lists in-frame clones only, not all of them. This repertoire shows about 26,000 clones, 70% to 90% found once; its top ten account for around 27%. Germline V gives CDR1 MNHNS, CDR2 SASEGT. V gave up 2 bases and J gave up 3 bases, with 11 bases separating them. The CDR3 runs to 14 residues. This sequence was found in an adult with an advanced solid tumor such as melanoma, head and neck, liver or kidney cancer. The sequencing here drew on CD4+ or CD8+ T cells sorted from blood, taken in a trial of the OX40 agonist ivuxolimab. J is TRBJ2-7 and V is TRBV6-1; possibly TRBD2 for D (6 bases). The CDR3 DNA is TGTGCCAGCAGTGAATGGGGGGTCAACTACGAGCAGTACTTC. It specifies CASSEWGVNYEQYF.